This T cell receptor (beta chain) was retrieved from a study of technical replicates of blood from a few donors. This CDR3 has 15 residues. Germline V gives CDR1 MNHEY, CDR2 SVGAGI. The ends lost 5 bases at V and 1 base at J; junction bases unmatched: 6. This table comes from immunoSEQ multiplex PCR, and its TCRdb copy is limited to in-frame clones, with some not included. The sample yields approximately 94,000 clones, 90% to 97% seen once. This sequence joins TRBV6-5 and TRBJ1-1; TRBD1 matches 8 bases. The specimen was T cells isolated from PBMCs. This clonotype was sampled from a human donor in good health. This CDR3 is CASSNSGTGNTEAFF. CDR3 in DNA: TGTGCCAGCAGTAATTCCGGGACAGGGAACACTGAAGCTTTCTTT.